Listed below are T cell receptor beta chains from one sample, sequenced in a study of blood T cell repertoires in COVID-19. Produced via immunoSEQ multiplex PCR; TCRdb's table is partial and in-frame only. The table shows under 250,000 clones, with roughly 85% occurring only once. Sequencing was carried out using peripheral blood. The receptors were sampled from a woman aged 70 to 79 with active or convalescent COVID-19. CDR3s include the opening cysteine and the closing phenylalanine or tryptophan. The D gene is left open where the match is weak. Rows may omit the clone size; those that give it use once, few, many or a size class.

V,D,size,J,DNA,CDR3
TRBV5-6,NA,NA,TRBJ2-7,TGTGCCAGCAGCTTGGATCGGGGAAAGGAAGACGAGCAGTACTTC,CASSLDRGKEDEQYF
TRBV3-1/TRBV3-2,TRBD1,NA,TRBJ2-3,TGTGCCAGCAGCCCCCGGGACAGGGAGGCGGATACGCAGTATTTT,CASSPRDREADTQYF
TRBV7-9,NA,NA,TRBJ1-1,TGTGCCAGCAGCTTAGCGACAGTAGAAGCTTTCTTT,CASSLATVEAFF
TRBV11-2,TRBD1,few,TRBJ1-2,TGTGCCAGCAGGGACAGGGTCTATGGCTACACCTTC,CASRDRVYGYTF
TRBV28,NA,NA,TRBJ2-1,TGTGCCAGCAGTTTGTTACCGGGAGCCTACAATGAGCAGTTCTTC,CASSLLPGAYNEQFF
TRBV24-1,TRBD1,NA,TRBJ2-3,TGTGCCACCAGTGATTCAGGGGACAGGGGACCAGATACGCAGTATTTT,CATSDSGDRGPDTQYF
TRBV5-4,TRBD2,once,TRBJ2-5,TGTGCCAGCAGTTCCGGGGCGGGAGGGATTGGAGAGACCCAGTACTTC,CASSSGAGGIGETQYF
TRBV5-1,TRBD2,NA,TRBJ2-5,TGCGCCAGCAGACCAATAGCGGGAGAGGGTGAGACCCAGTACTTC,CASRPIAGEGETQYF
TRBV28,TRBD1,few,TRBJ2-7,TGTGCCAGCAGTTCCCCCCATAGGGGGCAAACATACGAGCAGTACTTC,CASSSPHRGQTYEQYF
TRBV7-8,NA,NA,TRBJ1-1,TGTGCCAGCAGCTCCAGACGAGGAACTGAAGCTTTCTTT,CASSSRRGTEAFF
TRBV5-5,NA,NA,TRBJ1-5,TGTGCCAGCAGCCCAAACCAGGAATATAGCAATCAGCCCCAGCATTTT,CASSPNQEYSNQPQHF
TRBV7-9,TRBD1,NA,TRBJ1-2,TGTGCCAGCAGCTTCCCAGGGGGAGGCTACACCTTC,CASSFPGGGYTF
TRBV30,NA,NA,TRBJ1-5,TGTGCCTGGAGTCGACACAGGGCCAATCAGCCCCAGCATTTT,CAWSRHRANQPQHF
TRBV5-1,NA,NA,TRBJ2-3,TGCGCCAGCAGGTACGGACAGATAAACACAGATACGCAGTATTTT,CASRYGQINTDTQYF
TRBV7-6,TRBD1,NA,TRBJ1-2,TGTGCCAGCAGCCCCCAGGGACAGGGGAACTATGGCTACACCTTC,CASSPQGQGNYGYTF
TRBV6-1,TRBD1,NA,TRBJ2-2,TGTGCCAGCAGTGAGAACGACAGGGTTAATAGCGGGGAGCTGTTTTTT,CASSENDRVNSGELFF
TRBV2,NA,NA,TRBJ1-1,TGTGCCAGGGTGGGCGGGCCTGAAGCTTTCTTT,CARVGGPEAFF
TRBV29-1,TRBD1,NA,TRBJ2-3,TGCAGCGGTGGACAGGGGGCAGATACGCAGTATTTT,CSGGQGADTQYF
TRBV10-3,TRBD1,once,TRBJ1-2,TGTGCCATCACCGAAGACAGGGCGGTAGACTATGGCTACACCTTC,CAITEDRAVDYGYTF
TRBV7-3,TRBD2,NA,TRBJ2-7,TGTGCCAGCAGCCCTAGCGGGGGCTCCTACGAGCAGTACTTC,CASSPSGGSYEQYF
TRBV7-6,NA,NA,TRBJ1-3,TGTGCCAGCTCAGAGGGCAGCCGCTCTGGAAACACCATATATTTT,CASSEGSRSGNTIYF
TRBV7-8,NA,NA,TRBJ2-1,TGTGCCAGCAGCAAGCGTGGGACTGGAGGGAATGAGCAGTTCTTC,CASSKRGTGGNEQFF
TRBV5-1,TRBD1,NA,TRBJ1-1,TGCGCCAGCAGCCCGGTGGAGGGGGCAAGTAACACTGAAGCTTTCTTT,CASSPVEGASNTEAFF
TRBV7-9,NA,NA,TRBJ2-5,TGTGCCAGCAGCTTGAGGCGGGGCGGAGGAGAGACCCAGTACTTC,CASSLRRGGGETQYF
TRBV28,NA,NA,TRBJ1-2,TGTGCCAGCAGTTCTGAGGGTAGGAACTATGGCTACACCTTC,CASSSEGRNYGYTF
TRBV6-5,NA,NA,TRBJ2-1,TGTGCCAGCAGTTTAAGCGGTTACAATGAGCAGTTCTTC,CASSLSGYNEQFF
TRBV10-3,TRBD1,NA,TRBJ1-1,TGTGCCATCACCGGACAGGGGTTGGCTGAAGCTTTCTTT,CAITGQGLAEAFF